These 21 T cell receptor beta chains were sequenced from one sample in a study of T cells after posttransplantation cyclophosphamide. Profiling relied on immunoSEQ multiplex PCR, and the TCRdb table lists in-frame clones only, not all of them. The data hold about 52,000 clones, with roughly 94% observed a single time. Sequencing was done on a sample of PBMCs. The source of these receptors is a woman in her 30s in good health and a related stem cell transplant donor.

This clone is a singleton in its sample. The chain has TRBV5-1 and TRBJ1-1; TRBD1 aligns across 8 bases. The CDR3 contains 15 residues. Germline CDR1 SGHRS, CDR2 YFSETQ. Trimming cost V 4 bases and J 0 bases; bases outside gene matches: 5. CDR3 nucleotide sequence: TGCGCCAGCAGCCCGGAGGGACAGGTGAACACTGAAGCTTTCTTT. Encoded protein: CASSPEGQVNTEAFF. Combining the CDR3 with reference TRBV5-1 and TRBJ1-1 gives the whole variable domain KAGVTQTPRYLIKTRGQQVTLSCSPISGHRSVSWYQQTPGQGLQFLFEYFSETQRNKGNFPGRFSGRQFSNSRSEMNVSTLELGDSALYLCASSPEGQVNTEAFFGQGTRLTVV.

V is TRBV15 and J is TRBJ2-5; tentative D call: TRBD1 (6 bases). V lost 3 bases and J 0 bases, leaving 11 bases between the germline ends. This CDR3 contains 15 residues. CDR1 is LNHNV and CDR2 is YYDKDF in the germline V gene (reference sequence). The CDR3 is CATSRTTGYQETQYF. CDR3 DNA sequence: TGTGCCACCAGCAGGACGACAGGCTACCAAGAGACCCAGTACTTC.

The chain has TRBV6-1 and TRBJ1-6; 7 bases agree with TRBD1. CDR1 MNHNS and CDR2 SASEGT come from the germline V gene. The CDR3 has 14 residues. V shed 5 bases and J 9 bases; nucleotides not matched to a gene: 7. Here the CDR3 DNA reads TGTGCCAGCAGTTCCCGACAGGGATTTTCACCCCTCCACTTT. Residues: CASSSRQGFSPLHF.

V is TRBV28 and J is TRBJ2-7; 10 bases match TRBD1. V lost 5 bases to trimming and J lost 3 bases; unmatched junction nucleotides: 4. In germline, CDR1 is MDHEN, CDR2 SYDVKM. The CDR3 totals 14 residues. CDR3 nucleotide sequence: TGTGCCAGCAGTCGACAGGGGGCTTTCTACGAGCAGTACTTC. Protein: CASSRQGAFYEQYF.

In its sample, this clone was seen once. This sequence joins TRBV4-1 and TRBJ2-7; 9 bases fit TRBD1. V shed 2 bases, J shed 4 bases, and the junction held 6 bases outside the gene matches. Germline V gene sequence: CDR1 MGHRA, CDR2 YSYEKL. This CDR3 is 15 amino acids long. The CDR3 is CASSQQDGQGYEQYF. The DNA of the CDR3 is TGCGCCAGCAGCCAACAAGATGGACAGGGGTACGAGCAGTACTTC.

The chain combines TRBV28 with TRBJ1-1; 11 positions match TRBD1. CDR3 size: 16 residues. V trimming: 7 bases; J trimming: 1 base; junction bases outside the gene matches: 8. Germline CDR1 is MDHEN and CDR2 is SYDVKM. This chain's CDR3 is CASTEDRGLWNTEAFF. The CDR3 DNA follows: TGTGCCAGCACCGAGGACAGGGGGCTATGGAACACTGAAGCTTTCTTT.

The chain uses TRBV30 and TRBJ2-7; maybe TRBD2 (5 bases). The CDR3 consists of 13 residues. V was pared by 0 bases and J by 6 bases, with 12 bases between. From germline, CDR1 is GTSNPN and CDR2 SVGIG (reference sequence). The chain's CDR3 is CAWSVLGVSEQYF. As DNA, the CDR3 is TGTGCCTGGAGTGTACTCGGGGTGAGCGAGCAGTACTTC. The variable domain in full, completed from reference TRBV30 and TRBJ2-7, reads SQTIHQWPATLVQPVGSPLSLECTVEGTSNPNLYWYRQAAGRGLQLLFYSVGIGQISSEVPQNLSASRPQDRQFILSSKKLLLSDSGFYLCAWSVLGVSEQYFGPGTRLTVT.

V is TRBV19 and J is TRBJ1-2, with TRBD1 matching 7 bases. V lost 7 bases and J lost 4; bases outside the gene matches: 9. Germline CDR1 and CDR2: LNHDA and SQIVND (reference sequence). This CDR3 has 14 amino acids. This CDR3 reads CASNPQGLIYGYTF. The CDR3, as DNA: TGTGCCAGTAACCCACAGGGGCTCATCTATGGCTACACCTTC.

The V and J genes are TRBV9 and TRBJ2-1; 7 bases align to TRBD2. V trimming: 1 base; J trimming: 7 bases; junction bases outside the gene matches: 8. This CDR3 comprises 15 residues. Germline lookup yields CDR1 SGDLS and CDR2 YYNGEE. CDR3 in DNA: TGTGCCAGCAGCGTATCTAGCGGAGAAGGGAATGAGCAGTTCTTC. It codes for CASSVSSGEGNEQFF.

The V and J genes are TRBV5-8 and TRBJ2-7; weak D call: TRBD1 (6 bases). Trimming took 4 bases from V and 3 from J, leaving 17 bases between them. Germline V gene data show CDR1 as SGHTS and CDR2 as YDEGEE. CDR3 size: 15 residues. The CDR3 DNA is TGTGCCAGCAGCCCACAGGGAATTCGTGGCTACGAGCAGTACTTC. As protein: CASSPQGIRGYEQYF.

This clone was observed once. This chain connects TRBV7-2 to TRBJ2-3; D gene uncertain. The V gene's germline CDR1 is SGHTA and CDR2 FQGNSA. The ends were cut back, 2 bases at V and 0 bases at J, with 21 bases in the middle. The CDR3 has 19 residues. DNA for the CDR3: TGTGCCAGCAGCTTAAGACGGAGTATCACGGCGCCGAGCACAGATACGCAGTATTTT. Protein product: CASSLRRSITAPSTDTQYF.

This chain links TRBV7-2 with TRBJ1-5, with 9 bases aligning to TRBD1. Looked up from germline, CDR1 is SGHTA and CDR2 is FQGNSA. J lost 5 bases, V lost 4 bases, and 3 bases had no gene match. The CDR3 contains 14 residues. The chain's CDR3 is CASSSRQGDQPQHF. Here the CDR3 DNA reads TGTGCCAGCAGCTCTAGACAGGGGGATCAGCCCCAGCATTTT.

V usage is TRBV2 and J usage is TRBJ2-5; no definite D call. V lost 4 bases and J lost 4, with 7 bases in between. CDR1 SNHLY and CDR2 FYNNEI come from the germline V gene. The CDR3 extends over 12 amino acids. The CDR3 sequence: CASSVVPETQYF. Written as DNA, the CDR3 is TGTGCCAGCAGTGTAGTACCAGAGACCCAGTACTTC.

The chain combines TRBV9 with TRBJ1-4, with a tentative D call TRBD1 (5 bases). V was clipped by 4 bases and J by 6 bases, with 16 bases between them. The CDR3 totals 15 residues. Germline V gene sequence: CDR1 SGDLS, CDR2 YYNGEE. CDR3 nucleotides: TGTGCCAGCAGCATGGGCCCGGGGGGGGATGAAAAACTGTTTTTT. Translation gives CASSMGPGGDEKLFF.

The V and J genes are TRBV16 and TRBJ2-5; tentative D call: TRBD2 (5 bases). Germline CDR1 reads KGHSY; CDR2 reads FQNENV. V was shortened by 0 bases and J by 5 bases, with 19 bases between the two germline ends. CDR3 length: 17 amino acids. CDR3 bases: TGTGCCAGCAGCCAATCGGCATTTTCGGGCTCGGGGGAGACCCAGTACTTC. This sequence encodes CASSQSAFSGSGETQYF.

This sequence joins TRBV7-2 and TRBJ2-5; 11 bases match TRBD2. The J call may not be correct, given that the DNA end is closer to TRBJ2-7. The CDR3 contains 18 residues. Germline V CDR1 and CDR2: SGHTA, FQGNSA. CDR3 in amino acids: CASSPAALAGGTPYEQYF. In DNA form, the CDR3 reads TGTGCCAGCAGCCCCGCGGCGCTAGCGGGGGGAACCCCCTACGAGCAGTACTTC.

This sequence joins TRBV11-3 and TRBJ2-5, with 9 bases that match TRBD1. The CDR3 runs 15 residues. Germline values: CDR1 SGHNT, CDR2 YENEEA. After removal of 5 bases from V and 3 bases from J, the junction contained 7 bases not matched to a gene. As DNA, the CDR3 is TGTGCCAGCAGCCCAGGACAGGGGACGGAAGAGACCCAGTACTTC. Its protein is CASSPGQGTEETQYF.

The rearrangement links TRBV6-5 to TRBJ2-5; the match to TRBD2 covers 12 bases. CDR3 length equals 15 residues. CDR1 is MNHEY and CDR2 is SVGAGI in the germline V gene. Trimming at V came to 4 bases and at J to 3 bases, leaving 3 bases not matched to a gene. CDR3 coding DNA: TGTGCCAGCAGTTCACTAGCGGGGGGCGAAGAGACCCAGTACTTC. Protein sequence: CASSSLAGGEETQYF.

This clone was detected once. The chain has TRBV7-2 and TRBJ2-7; D may be TRBD2 (5 bases). This CDR3 is built from 14 residues. The germline CDR1 and CDR2 sequences are SGHTA and FQGNSA. Trimming pared 0 bases from V and 4 bases from J, leaving 10 bases between. The CDR3 here is CASSLARVGYEQYF. The CDR3 coding sequence is TGTGCCAGCAGCTTAGCGAGGGTAGGGTACGAGCAGTACTTC.

The chain links TRBV27 to TRBJ2-7, with D perhaps matching TRBD2 (6 bases). Per germline, CDR1 MNHEY and CDR2 SMNVEV (reference sequence). Trimming removed 0 bases from V and 3 bases from J, with 12 bases in between. The CDR3 spans 15 residues. CDR3 amino acids: CASSLSGTGSYEQYF. The CDR3, as DNA: TGTGCCAGCAGTTTATCTGGGACCGGGAGCTACGAGCAGTACTTC.

This chain links TRBV5-6 with TRBJ1-4; possibly TRBD1 for D (5 bases). The CDR3 covers 17 residues. Germline V CDR1 and CDR2: SGHDT, YYEEEE. The ends were cut back, 0 bases at V and 8 bases at J, with 20 bases in the middle. The chain's CDR3 is CASSLVAGPEWEEKLFF. CDR3 DNA sequence: TGTGCCAGCAGCTTGGTGGCGGGACCTGAGTGGGAGGAAAAACTGTTTTTT.